Following are 20 T cell receptor beta chains from one sample sequenced in a study of beta chain features in type 1 diabetes. Sequenced material consisted of expressed TCRB transcripts (all of the isolated RNA was reverse transcribed). The method was immunoSEQ multiplex PCR; TCRdb's version includes in-frame clones alone and lacks a portion of them. This sample yields 110,000 to 150,000 clones, of which roughly a tenth are seen a single time; approximately 0.68% belongs to the top ten. Sequencing was performed on central memory CD4+ T cells from blood. These receptors all stem from a man between 18 and 35 years old in good health.

The gene calls are TRBV29-1 and TRBJ2-2; 7 nucleotides align to TRBD1. CDR1 and CDR2 (germline): SQVTM, ANQGSEA. The CDR3 is 18 residues long. V lost 5 bases, J lost 2 bases, and 17 bases stayed unmatched. This chain's CDR3 is CSVMGSEDRRSNTGELFF. The CDR3 region has the DNA TGCAGCGTTATGGGAAGCGAGGACAGGAGATCTAACACCGGGGAGCTGTTTTTT.

This clone has only a few counts. The chain links TRBV4-2 to TRBJ1-2, with 9 bases aligning to TRBD1. With V trimmed by 6 bases and J by 5 bases, 7 bases remained unmatched. CDR3 length equals 14 residues. Germline V lookup: CDR1 LGHNA, CDR2 YNFKEQ. CDR3 amino acids: CASRRTGEEYGYTF. DNA for the CDR3: TGTGCCAGCAGGCGGACAGGGGAAGAATATGGCTACACCTTC.

This clone was seen more than once but under ten times. CDR3 DNA sequence: TGTGCCAGCAGCGTAGCGGGACTAGCGGGGGGGCCCTGGGAAGATACGCAGTATTTT. Translating it yields CASSVAGLAGGPWEDTQYF. The chain couples TRBV9 to TRBJ2-3; 16 bases map to TRBD2. The germline V gene encodes CDR1 SGDLS and CDR2 YYNGEE. V was clipped by 0 bases and J by 5 bases; unmatched bases: 9. The CDR3 is made up of 19 amino acids.

This chain joins TRBV2 and TRBJ1-4; 7 bases line up with TRBD1. The CDR3 consists of 15 residues. Germline CDR1 reads SNHLY; CDR2 reads FYNNEI. V shed 5 bases, J shed 5 bases, and the junction held 8 bases outside the gene matches. The DNA of the CDR3 is TGTGCCAGCAGTTCAGCCGGGACAGCAAATGAAAAACTGTTTTTT. Amino acid sequence: CASSSAGTANEKLFF.

The genes are TRBV5-6 and TRBJ2-7; possible D gene TRBD2, 6 bases. Trimming pared 1 base from V and 4 bases from J, leaving 12 bases between. Germline V gives CDR1 SGHDT, CDR2 YYEEEE. The CDR3 is 14 residues long. CDR3 protein: CASSLRGFAYEQYF. In nucleotides, the CDR3 is TGTGCCAGCAGCTTGCGGGGGTTCGCGTACGAGCAGTACTTC.

This rearrangement joins TRBV9 to TRBJ2-3, with TRBD2 matching over 10 bases. Germline values: CDR1 SGDLS, CDR2 YYNGEE. The junction had 1 base not matched to a gene; V was cut back by 1 base and J by 5 bases. The CDR3 is 14 residues long. In nucleotides, the CDR3 is TGTGCCAGCAGCGTACTAGCGGGGGAAGATACGCAGTATTTT. This sequence encodes CASSVLAGEDTQYF.

This chain connects TRBV7-3 to TRBJ2-3, with a tentative D call TRBD2 (7 bases). CDR1 is SGHTA, CDR2 FQGTGA, per germline. The V and J ends lost 6 bases and 2 bases respectively, with 15 bases between them. The CDR3 sequence is 15 residues long. CDR3 protein: CASRGGGLPTDTQYF. CDR3 sequence (DNA): TGTGCCAGCAGGGGAGGGGGGCTCCCCACAGATACGCAGTATTTT.

This clone occurred a few times. The chain uses TRBV5-4 and TRBJ1-5; 9 nucleotides line up with TRBD1. Per germline, CDR1 SGHNT and CDR2 YYREEE (reference sequence). This CDR3 region has 15 residues. Trimming cost V 0 bases and J 4 bases; bases outside gene matches: 2. CDR3 amino acids: CASSLGGQGNQPQHF. In DNA, the CDR3 is TGTGCCAGCAGCTTGGGAGGACAGGGGAATCAGCCCCAGCATTTT.

This clone occurred many times. The V and J genes are TRBV7-8 and TRBJ2-3; 7 positions match TRBD1. The ends lost 7 bases at V and 4 bases at J; junction bases unmatched: 8. CDR1 SGHVS and CDR2 FQNEAQ come from the germline V gene. This CDR3 region has 14 residues. The CDR3 region has the DNA TGTGCCAGCATGAGGGGGCGAGCCGCAGATACGCAGTATTTT. Its protein product is CASMRGRAADTQYF.

This clone was seen a few times. V gene TRBV19 combines with J gene TRBJ2-3, with D possibly matching TRBD2 (5 bases). The germline gives CDR1 LNHDA, CDR2 SQIVND (reference sequence). The length of the CDR3 is 16 residues. The ends were cut back, 9 bases at V and 3 bases at J, with 22 bases in the middle. CDR3 region: CASAYRGRLQTDTQYF. The CDR3 DNA follows: TGTGCCAGCGCATACCGAGGCAGACTACAAACAGATACGCAGTATTTT.

This clone turned up a few times. V gene TRBV9 combines with J gene TRBJ2-2, with 15 bases matching TRBD2. There are 19 residues in the CDR3. CDR1 SGDLS and CDR2 YYNGEE come from the germline V gene. J was trimmed by 4 bases and V by 4 bases; bases with no gene match: 11. The CDR3 DNA reads TGTGCCAGCAGCTTAAGGACTAGCGGGGGGGATCGCGGCACCGGGGAGCTGTTTTTT. This gives the protein CASSLRTSGGDRGTGELFF.

This chain joins TRBV6-5 and TRBJ2-7, with a possible D match to TRBD1 (6 bases). V gave up 0 bases and J gave up 4 bases, with 16 bases separating them. The CDR3 totals 16 residues. Germline assignment: CDR1 MNHEY and CDR2 SVGAGI. CDR3 coding DNA: TGTGCCAGCAGTTACTCAAGGGATGGGGGCCTTTACGAGCAGTACTTC. This encodes CASSYSRDGGLYEQYF.

This clone was observed many times. The chain links TRBV4-2 to TRBJ1-6; TRBD1 matches at 9 bases. Per germline, CDR1 LGHNA and CDR2 YNFKEQ. This CDR3 has 16 residues. With V trimmed by 0 bases and J by 10 bases, 7 bases remained unmatched. The CDR3 sequence is CASSQEQGQGQSPLHF. The DNA for the CDR3 is TGTGCCAGCAGCCAAGAACAAGGACAGGGGCAATCACCCCTCCACTTT.

This clone was picked up many times. The chain joins TRBV14 to TRBJ2-3; no reliable D call. CDR3 size: 11 residues. Deletions cut 5 bases from V and 7 bases from J, with 7 bases between. The V gene's germline CDR1 is SGHDN and CDR2 FVKESK. DNA for the CDR3: TGTGCCAGCAGCTTACAAAATACGCAGTATTTT. It encodes CASSLQNTQYF.

This clone has a count of ten or more. This sequence joins TRBV4-2 and TRBJ2-3; D is uncertain. Germline V gene sequence: CDR1 LGHNA, CDR2 YNFKEQ. The V end was cut by 1 base, the J end by 3 bases, with 8 bases between. The CDR3 is 14 amino acids. CDR3 DNA sequence: TGTGCCAGCAGCCAAGTTGCGAGGACAGATACGCAGTATTTT. Translated, it gives CASSQVARTDTQYF.

This chain uses TRBV6-6 with TRBJ1-5; the match to TRBD1 covers 8 bases. The germline V gene encodes CDR1 MNHNY and CDR2 SVGAGI (reference sequence). The length of the CDR3 is 14 residues. V was pared by 7 bases and J by 4 bases, with 6 bases of the junction left unmatched. CDR3 DNA sequence: TGTGCCAGCACCAGACAGGGGATAAATCAGCCCCAGCATTTT. As protein: CASTRQGINQPQHF.

This clone has ten or more counts. This rearrangement joins TRBV20-1 to TRBJ1-1; D not certain. The CDR3 runs to 10 residues. CDR1 is DFQATT and CDR2 is SNEGSKA in the germline V gene (reference sequence). V was pared by 4 bases and J by 3 bases, with 3 bases between. The DNA of the CDR3 is TGCAGTGCTACGGACACTGAAGCTTTCTTT. Translating gives CSATDTEAFF.

The chain employs TRBV9 and TRBJ2-1; 7 bases are a match to TRBD2. The CDR3 has 12 amino acids. V shed 0 bases, J shed 15 bases, and the junction held 6 bases outside the gene matches. CDR1 is SGDLS, CDR2 YYNGEE, per germline. CDR3 residues: CASSVDLTSPFF. The CDR3 region has the DNA TGTGCCAGCAGCGTAGATTTGACTAGCCCGTTCTTC.

This clone was counted a few times. The chain has TRBV28 and TRBJ1-3, with TRBD1 matching 8 bases. Trimming took 5 bases from V and 5 from J; bases not matched to a gene: 5. The germline V gene has CDR1 MDHEN and CDR2 SYDVKM. The CDR3 runs to 14 residues. CDR3 nucleotides: TGTGCCAGCAGTCGTGGACAGGGAAGAAACACCATATATTTT. Translation: CASSRGQGRNTIYF.

This clone was picked up a small number of times. Just one base apart from a much larger clone, this may be a read error. The gene calls are TRBV11-2 and TRBJ2-1; 8 bases match TRBD2. From germline, CDR1 is SGHAT and CDR2 FQNNGV. The CDR3 has 15 amino acids. V gave up 5 bases and J gave up 5 bases; unmatched junction bases: 8. CDR3 coding DNA: TGTGCCAGCAGCCAACGGGGGGGAATCAACAATGAGCAGTTCTTC. This sequence encodes CASSQRGGINNEQFF.